This T cell receptor beta chain was observed in a study of beta chain features in type 1 diabetes. Sorting of CD4+ naive, central memory, regulatory and stem cell-like memory cells was performed via CD45RO/CCR7/CD25/CD127/CD95/CD27. The CDR3 covers 14 residues. The V gene's germline CDR1 is SEHNR and CDR2 FQNEAQ (reference sequence). Between the trimmed V and J ends, which lost 5 bases and 0 bases, there was a span of 11 bases. Expressed TCRB transcripts were sequenced, since all the RNA that had been isolated was reverse transcribed. Using immunoSEQ multiplex PCR, the repertoire was profiled, and TCRdb retains in-frame clones only, with some absent. The sample shows under 450,000 clones, about 14% of them seen only once. Study results and limitations: Relative to healthy donors, patients appeared to have naive, central memory and Treg TCRB repertoires that were more similar. Insertions at VDJ junctions were less frequent in type 1 diabetes patients. These patients also deleted more nucleotides at the same junctions.

Concerning this clone: The antigen is not known.

Sequencing used naive CD4+ T cells from blood. This sequence was found in a man under 40 in good health. This chain links TRBV7-9 with TRBJ2-7; a possible D gene is TRBD2 (6 bases). CDR3 region: CASSRDFGSYEQYF. CDR3 sequence (DNA): TGTGCCAGCAGCAGGGACTTCGGCTCCTACGAGCAGTACTTC.